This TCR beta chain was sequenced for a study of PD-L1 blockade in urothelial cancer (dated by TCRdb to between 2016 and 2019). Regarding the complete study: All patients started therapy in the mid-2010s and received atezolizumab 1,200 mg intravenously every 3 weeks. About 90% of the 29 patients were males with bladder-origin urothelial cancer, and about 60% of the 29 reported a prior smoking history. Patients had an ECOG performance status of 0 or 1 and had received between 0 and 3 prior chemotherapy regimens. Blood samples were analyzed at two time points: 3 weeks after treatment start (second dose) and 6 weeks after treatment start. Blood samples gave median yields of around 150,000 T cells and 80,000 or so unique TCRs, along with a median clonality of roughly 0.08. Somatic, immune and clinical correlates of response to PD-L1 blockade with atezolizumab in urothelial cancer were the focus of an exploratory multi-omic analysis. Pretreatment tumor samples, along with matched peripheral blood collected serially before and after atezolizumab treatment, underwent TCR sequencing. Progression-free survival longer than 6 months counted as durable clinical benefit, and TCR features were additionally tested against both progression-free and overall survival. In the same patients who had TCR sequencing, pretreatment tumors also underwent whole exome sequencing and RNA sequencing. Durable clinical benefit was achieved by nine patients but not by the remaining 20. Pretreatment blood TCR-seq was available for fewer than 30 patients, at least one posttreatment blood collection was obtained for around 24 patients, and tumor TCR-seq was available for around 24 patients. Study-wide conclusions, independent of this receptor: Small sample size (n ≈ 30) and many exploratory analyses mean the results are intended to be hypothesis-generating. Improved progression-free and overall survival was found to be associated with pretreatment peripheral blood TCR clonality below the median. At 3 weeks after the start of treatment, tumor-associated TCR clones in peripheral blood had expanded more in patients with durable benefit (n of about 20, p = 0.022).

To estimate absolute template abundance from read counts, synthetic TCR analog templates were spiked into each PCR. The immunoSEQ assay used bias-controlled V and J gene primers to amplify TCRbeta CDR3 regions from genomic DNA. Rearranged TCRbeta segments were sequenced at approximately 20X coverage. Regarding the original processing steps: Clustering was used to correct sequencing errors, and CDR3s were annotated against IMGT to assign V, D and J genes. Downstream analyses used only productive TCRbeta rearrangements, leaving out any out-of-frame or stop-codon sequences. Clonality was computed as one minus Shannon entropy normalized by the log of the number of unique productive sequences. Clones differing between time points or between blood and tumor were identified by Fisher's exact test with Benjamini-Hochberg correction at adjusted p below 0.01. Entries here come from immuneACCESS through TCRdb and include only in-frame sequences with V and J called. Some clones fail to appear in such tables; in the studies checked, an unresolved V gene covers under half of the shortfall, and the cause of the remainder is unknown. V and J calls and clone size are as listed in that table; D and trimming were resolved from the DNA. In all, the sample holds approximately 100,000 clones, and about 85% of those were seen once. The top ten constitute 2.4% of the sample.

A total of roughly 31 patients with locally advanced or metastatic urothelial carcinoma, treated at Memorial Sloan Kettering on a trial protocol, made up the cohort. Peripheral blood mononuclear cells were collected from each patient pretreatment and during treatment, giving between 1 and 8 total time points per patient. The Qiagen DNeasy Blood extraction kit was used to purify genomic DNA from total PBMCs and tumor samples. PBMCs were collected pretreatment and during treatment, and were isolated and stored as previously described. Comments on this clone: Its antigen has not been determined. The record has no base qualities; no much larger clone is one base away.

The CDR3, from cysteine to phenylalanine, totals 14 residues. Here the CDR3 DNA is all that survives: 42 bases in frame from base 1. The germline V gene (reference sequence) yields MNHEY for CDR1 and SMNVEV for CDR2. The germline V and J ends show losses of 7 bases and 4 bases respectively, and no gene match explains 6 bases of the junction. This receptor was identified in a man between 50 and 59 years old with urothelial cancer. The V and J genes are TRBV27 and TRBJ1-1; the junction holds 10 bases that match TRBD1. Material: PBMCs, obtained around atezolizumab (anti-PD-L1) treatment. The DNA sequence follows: TGTGCCAGCATTAGGACAGGGGGTACCACTGAAGCTTTCTTT. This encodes CASIRTGGTTEAFF.